This T cell receptor (beta chain) was sequenced during a study of blood T cell repertoires in COVID-19. In this sample, this clone turned up a few times. Under the authors' procedure: How many nucleated cells were present was estimated from reference gene primer amplification. The data were produced by immunoSEQ multiplex PCR, yet TCRdb's version contains in-frame clones alone and is incomplete. V and J calls and clone size are copied from that table; D and trimming were computed from the DNA. The data show some 210,000 clones, approximately 91% seen once. Trimming removed 1 base from V and 5 bases from J, with 23 bases in between. There are 18 residues in the CDR3. Germline CDR1 is SEHNR and CDR2 is FQNEAQ (reference sequence).

The receptor was isolated from a middle-aged woman with acute or convalescent COVID-19. The chain uses TRBV7-9 and TRBJ1-2, with D unclear. Sample: peripheral blood. The CDR3 coding sequence is TGTGCCAGCAGCTTAGTCCGGGGAGGGCTCGCGCCTCTATATGGCTACACCTTC. Amino acid sequence: CASSLVRGGLAPLYGYTF.